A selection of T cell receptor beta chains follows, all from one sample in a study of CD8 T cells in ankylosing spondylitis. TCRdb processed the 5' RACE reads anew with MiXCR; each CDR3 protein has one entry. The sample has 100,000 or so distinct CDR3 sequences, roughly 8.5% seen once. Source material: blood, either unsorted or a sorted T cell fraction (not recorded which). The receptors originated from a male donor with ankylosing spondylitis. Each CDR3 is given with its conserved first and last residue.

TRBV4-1,CASSQGDSGNTIYF
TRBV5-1,CASSLVAGVMETQYF
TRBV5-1,CASSGGGDLEAFF
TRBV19,CASRAGGPNEQFF
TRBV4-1,CASSHPRDRGRYGYNEQFF
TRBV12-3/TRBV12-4,CASSLVRETQYF
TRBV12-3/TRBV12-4,CASSLTGRNEQFF
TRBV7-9,CASSLPGQGINYGYTF
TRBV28,CASSPRGGGLIGEQFF
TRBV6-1,CASSTIRGTNEKLFF
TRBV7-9,CASSPFTVGPELFF
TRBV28,CASSFGQGGRDEQFF
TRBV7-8,CASSPGQNNEQFF
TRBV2,CASRAGTSGSRDTQYF
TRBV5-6,CASSPPSSYNEQFF
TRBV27,CASSLWLATNTGELFF
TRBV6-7,CASSSPFWTLIYAGELFF
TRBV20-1,CSARDEEQGDDNEQFF
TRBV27,CASSQDRANYGYTF
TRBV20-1,CSAQGPALDQPQHF
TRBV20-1,CSARDLVRAVSYNEQFF
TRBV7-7,CASSTAPVNEQFF
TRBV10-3,CAISSDIPNYGYTF